Sequencing of this TCR beta chain was carried out in a study of T cell responses to AZD1222 COVID-19 vaccine. Second-dose groups at about 4 or about 12 weeks were pooled. In this sample, this clone turned up once. Antigen unknown. Profiling relied on immunoSEQ multiplex PCR, and the TCRdb table lists in-frame clones only, not all of them. The data contain just under 35,000 clones, approximately 84% of them singletons. The CDR3 has 19 residues. The germline CDR1 and CDR2 sequences are LGHDT and YNNKEL (reference sequence). V was clipped by 4 bases and J by 7 bases; unmatched bases: 20. Study-wide findings and caveats: CD4 TCRs associated with vaccination spanned spike, dominating at 160-218 and 743-854. Close to half of spike-specific TCRs reportedly recognize unmutated variant regions.

The sequence was collected from an adult who received the AZD1222 COVID-19 vaccine. The sequenced sample was peripheral blood, obtained 28 days after the second AZD1222 dose. This chain connects TRBV3-1 (or the pseudogene TRBV3-2) to TRBJ2-1; 9 nucleotides match TRBD1. CDR3 DNA sequence: TGTGCCAGCAGCCCGCCGGGACAGGGAATCGGGAGTAGGGTAAATGAGCAGTTCTTC. Translation gives CASSPPGQGIGSRVNEQFF.